The rows below give T cell receptor beta chains drawn from one sample of a study of cytomegalovirus exposure and HLA in healthy donors. Repertoires were generated with immunoSEQ multiplex PCR, while TCRdb's copy carries only in-frame clones and drops some. The sample carries approximately 100,000 clones, about 75% recorded once. The sample taken for sequencing was PBMCs. The source of these receptors is a woman under 30 in good health and CMV-seropositive. The CDR3 runs from the conserved cysteine through the conserved F or W. D genes are given only for firm matches. Some rows mark clone size as missing; the rest say once, few, many or name a class of expanded clone.

CDR3 protein: CASSLWLNEQYF
CDR3 DNA: TGTGCCAGCAGCTTATGGCTGAACGAGCAGTACTTC
clone size: .
D gene: .
V gene: TRBV7-2
J gene: TRBJ2-7

CDR3 protein: CASSYPSVTGEYEQYF
CDR3 DNA: TGTGCCAGCAGTTACCCTAGCGTGACAGGGGAGTACGAGCAGTACTTC
clone size: .
D gene: TRBD1
V gene: TRBV6-5
J gene: TRBJ2-7

CDR3 protein: CASSLRGEPRKAFF
CDR3 DNA: TGTGCCAGCAGCTTGCGCGGGGAGCCACGTAAAGCTTTCTTT
clone size: .
D gene: .
V gene: TRBV5-6
J gene: TRBJ1-1

CDR3 protein: CASSPGQGVDGCTF
CDR3 DNA: TGCGCCAGCAGCCCGGGACAGGGGGTCGATGGCTGCACCTTC
clone size: .
D gene: TRBD1
V gene: TRBV5-1
J gene: TRBJ1-2

CDR3 protein: CASSLLAGGYEQYF
CDR3 DNA: TGCGCCAGCAGCTTACTAGCGGGGGGGTACGAGCAGTACTTC
clone size: .
D gene: TRBD2
V gene: TRBV5-1
J gene: TRBJ2-7

CDR3 protein: CASSGLGGQGTLGTEAFF
CDR3 DNA: TGTGCCAGCAGCGGCCTCGGGGGACAGGGGACCCTGGGCACTGAAGCTTTCTTT
clone size: few
D gene: TRBD1
V gene: TRBV7-2
J gene: TRBJ1-1

CDR3 protein: CASSTSLGSTDTQYF
CDR3 DNA: TGTGCCAGTAGTACCTCACTAGGGAGCACAGATACGCAGTATTTT
clone size: .
D gene: .
V gene: TRBV19
J gene: TRBJ2-3

CDR3 protein: CASSPGLLTEGNQPQHF
CDR3 DNA: TGTGCCAGCAGCCCGGGTTTACTGACCGAGGGCAATCAGCCCCAGCATTTT
clone size: once
D gene: .
V gene: TRBV7-9
J gene: TRBJ1-5

CDR3 protein: CASSKGGGRLLCSYNEQFF
CDR3 DNA: TGTGCCAGCAGCAAAGGGGGGGGAAGGCTTCTGTGCTCCTACAATGAGCAGTTCTTC
clone size: .
D gene: .
V gene: TRBV21-1
J gene: TRBJ2-1

CDR3 protein: CASSIATSSLYNEQFF
CDR3 DNA: TGTGCCAGCAGCATCGCCACTAGCAGCTTGTACAATGAGCAGTTCTTC
clone size: .
D gene: .
V gene: TRBV7-2
J gene: TRBJ2-1

CDR3 protein: CASSQDGGGGMEKLFF
CDR3 DNA: TGCGCCAGCAGCCAAGATGGGGGCGGGGGAATGGAAAAACTGTTTTTT
clone size: .
D gene: .
V gene: TRBV4-3
J gene: TRBJ1-4

CDR3 protein: CASSKTSGGSYEQYF
CDR3 DNA: TGTGCCAGCAGCAAGACTAGCGGGGGCTCCTACGAGCAGTACTTC
clone size: .
D gene: TRBD2
V gene: TRBV5-4
J gene: TRBJ2-7

CDR3 protein: CASSFTSGRGNEQFF
CDR3 DNA: TGTGCCAGCAGCTTTACTAGCGGGAGAGGGAATGAGCAGTTCTTC
clone size: .
D gene: TRBD2
V gene: TRBV11-2
J gene: TRBJ2-1

CDR3 protein: CASSSGSNTEAFF
CDR3 DNA: TGTGCCAGCAGTTCGGGGTCGAACACTGAAGCTTTCTTT
clone size: .
D gene: .
V gene: TRBV28
J gene: TRBJ1-1

CDR3 protein: CSVATGGYEKLFF
CDR3 DNA: TGCAGCGTTGCGACAGGGGGCTATGAAAAACTGTTTTTT
clone size: few
D gene: TRBD1
V gene: TRBV29-1
J gene: TRBJ1-4

CDR3 protein: CASKSGLAGIDEQFF
CDR3 DNA: TGTGCCAGTAAGTCCGGCCTAGCGGGAATCGATGAGCAGTTCTTC
clone size: .
D gene: TRBD2
V gene: TRBV19
J gene: TRBJ2-1

CDR3 protein: CASSLGSGEGTEAFF
CDR3 DNA: TGTGCCAGCAGCTTGGGGTCTGGGGAGGGCACTGAAGCTTTCTTT
clone size: .
D gene: .
V gene: TRBV7-9
J gene: TRBJ1-1

CDR3 protein: CASSLDRVDNIQYF
CDR3 DNA: TGCGCCAGCAGCTTGGACAGGGTAGATAACATTCAGTACTTC
clone size: .
D gene: .
V gene: TRBV5-1
J gene: TRBJ2-4

CDR3 protein: CASSSVPGGANTIYF
CDR3 DNA: TGTGCCAGCAGCTCCGTCCCCGGCGGGGCAAACACCATATATTTT
clone size: few
D gene: .
V gene: TRBV5-5
J gene: TRBJ1-3

CDR3 protein: CASSQDPYRTENTEAFF
CDR3 DNA: TGCGCCAGCAGCCAAGATCCCTATCGGACAGAGAACACTGAAGCTTTCTTT
clone size: once
D gene: .
V gene: TRBV4-3
J gene: TRBJ1-1

CDR3 protein: CASSQRGRGNSPLHF
CDR3 DNA: TGTGCCAGCAGCCAAAGGGGGCGGGGAAATTCACCCCTCCACTTT
clone size: .
D gene: TRBD1
V gene: TRBV7-2
J gene: TRBJ1-6

CDR3 protein: CSAPGSGTQYF
CDR3 DNA: TGCAGTGCTCCGGGAAGCGGTACGCAGTATTTT
clone size: .
D gene: .
V gene: TRBV20-1
J gene: TRBJ2-3

CDR3 protein: CASSYGNRGHDYGYTF
CDR3 DNA: TGTGCCAGCAGTTACGGGAACAGGGGGCATGACTATGGCTACACCTTC
clone size: .
D gene: TRBD1
V gene: TRBV6-5
J gene: TRBJ1-2

CDR3 protein: CASRTGSNQPQHF
CDR3 DNA: TGTGCCAGCAGGACAGGGAGCAATCAGCCCCAGCATTTT
clone size: .
D gene: TRBD1
V gene: TRBV6-1
J gene: TRBJ1-5

CDR3 protein: CASSPRRERGTQYF
CDR3 DNA: TGTGCCAGCAGCCCGAGACGGGAAAGAGGGACCCAGTACTTC
clone size: once
D gene: .
V gene: TRBV7-2
J gene: TRBJ2-5

CDR3 protein: CASGEAAVSGNTIYF
CDR3 DNA: TGTGCCAGCGGGGAGGCGGCGGTGTCTGGAAACACCATATATTTT
clone size: .
D gene: .
V gene: TRBV7-8
J gene: TRBJ1-3

CDR3 protein: CASSTPFVGEAPYEQFF
CDR3 DNA: TGTGCCAGCAGCACCCCTTTTGTGGGGGAGGCCCCCTATGAGCAGTTCTTC
clone size: few
D gene: .
V gene: TRBV28
J gene: TRBJ2-1

CDR3 protein: CASSLSGQGVYEQYF
CDR3 DNA: TGTGCCAGTAGTCTCTCGGGACAGGGGGTCTACGAGCAGTACTTC
clone size: .
D gene: TRBD1
V gene: TRBV19
J gene: TRBJ2-7

CDR3 protein: CASSYRNTEAFF
CDR3 DNA: TGTGCCAGCAGCTACCGTAACACTGAAGCTTTCTTT
clone size: .
D gene: .
V gene: TRBV6-1
J gene: TRBJ1-1

CDR3 protein: CASRPGGWSYGYTF
CDR3 DNA: TGTGCCAGCAGACCAGGGGGCTGGAGCTATGGCTACACCTTC
clone size: .
D gene: TRBD1
V gene: TRBV28
J gene: TRBJ1-2

CDR3 protein: CASRTSRGSGELFF
CDR3 DNA: TGTGCCAGCAGAACCTCTAGGGGGAGCGGGGAGCTGTTTTTT
clone size: .
D gene: .
V gene: TRBV6-1
J gene: TRBJ2-2

CDR3 protein: CAWSLGGGQETQYF
CDR3 DNA: TGTGCCTGGAGCCTAGGGGGGGGCCAAGAGACCCAGTACTTC
clone size: few
D gene: .
V gene: TRBV30
J gene: TRBJ2-5

CDR3 protein: CAWSSPLGDFFNNEQFF
CDR3 DNA: TGTGCCTGGAGTTCCCCCCTAGGGGACTTCTTCAACAATGAGCAGTTCTTC
clone size: .
D gene: .
V gene: TRBV30
J gene: TRBJ2-1

CDR3 protein: CASSSSPEQYF
CDR3 DNA: TGTGCCAGCAGCTCGTCCCCCGAGCAGTACTTC
clone size: few
D gene: .
V gene: TRBV7-9
J gene: TRBJ2-7

CDR3 protein: CASSAKGKQGARYGYTF
CDR3 DNA: TGTGCCAGCAGCGCGAAAGGAAAACAGGGGGCCCGCTATGGCTACACCTTC
clone size: .
D gene: TRBD1
V gene: TRBV27
J gene: TRBJ1-2

CDR3 protein: CASDSAYEQYF
CDR3 DNA: TGTGCCAGCGACTCAGCCTACGAGCAGTACTTC
clone size: .
D gene: .
V gene: TRBV28
J gene: TRBJ2-7

CDR3 protein: CSVRRLAGGPGDEQFF
CDR3 DNA: TGCAGCGTCCGAAGACTAGCGGGAGGGCCTGGTGATGAGCAGTTCTTC
clone size: few
D gene: TRBD2
V gene: TRBV29-1
J gene: TRBJ2-1

CDR3 protein: CASSPGLAVHNEQFF
CDR3 DNA: TGTGCCAGCAGTCCCGGACTAGCGGTTCACAATGAGCAGTTCTTC
clone size: .
D gene: TRBD2
V gene: TRBV27
J gene: TRBJ2-1

CDR3 protein: CAWSVPRTSGGGDEQFF
CDR3 DNA: TGTGCCTGGAGTGTACCCCGGACTAGCGGGGGAGGGGATGAGCAGTTCTTC
clone size: .
D gene: TRBD2
V gene: TRBV30
J gene: TRBJ2-1

CDR3 protein: CASSFGTEDGYTF
CDR3 DNA: TGTGCCAGCAGCTTTGGGACAGAGGATGGCTACACCTTC
clone size: .
D gene: TRBD1
V gene: TRBV7-9
J gene: TRBJ1-2